The entry below gives a single TCR beta chain sequence along with its context. Its antigen is not identified. This record comes from a study of vaccination effects on CD4 cells after COVID-19. Under the ViraFEST assay, PBMC were stimulated with viral peptide pools so that antigen-specific CD4+ T cells expanded. Sequencing was performed afterwards. Culturing for 10 to 11 days preceded CD4+ T cell isolation. PCR confirmed that the person was infected with SARS-CoV-2 between March and December 2020. The protocol was immunoSEQ multiplex PCR, while the TCRdb copy is restricted to in-frame clones and leaves out a portion. This table has tens of thousands of clones, 70% to 85% appearing once. The specimen was CD4+ T cells from PBMCs cultured with a peptide pool, collected before COVID-19 vaccination. This sequence originates from a human donor who had a prior SARS-CoV-2 infection.

The CDR3 bases are TGTGCCAGTACCCCCTCCGGTATGCGAATAGCCAAAAACATTCAGTACTTC. Translated: CASTPSGMRIAKNIQYF. The J gene is TRBJ2-4, the V gene TRBV19; D is ambiguous. The CDR3 sequence is 17 residues long. V gave up 7 bases and J gave up 0 bases, with 19 bases separating them. Germline-derived CDR1 and CDR2 are LNHDA and SQIVND (reference sequence). The full variable domain, with the rest looked up from reference TRBV19 and TRBJ2-4, is DGGITQSPKYLFRKEGQNVTLSCEQNLNHDAMYWYRQDPGQGLRLIYYSQIVNDFQKGDIAEGYSVSREKKESFPLTVTSAQKNPTAFYLCASTPSGMRIAKNIQYFGAGTRLSVL.